The following is a T cell receptor (beta chain) sequence with its context. The antigen it binds to is not known. Within one base of it there is no much larger clone, and no base qualities were kept. CDR1 and CDR2 are drawn from the germline V gene: MNHEY, SVGAGI. V gives up 4 bases and J gives up 10 bases, and the segment between their germline ends measures 22 bases. From its cysteine to its phenylalanine, the CDR3 spans 15 amino acids. Of all the DNA, just the CDR3 is kept, 45 bases in frame from base 1. This entry comes from a study of blood T cell repertoires in COVID-19 (dated by TCRdb to about 2020). For context, the study as a whole: Samples covering the acute and convalescent phases of COVID-19 were provided by collaborators in the United States, Italy and Spain. The prospective study material was composed of cDNA or gDNA derived from T cells, B-cell-depleted T cells, or PBMCs. Subjects who had been exposed to COVID-19, were actively infected with it, or had recovered from it provided the deeply sampled blood TCRbeta repertoires that made up the dataset. The repertoires were released in a freely available public database meant as a resource for research on the immune response to SARS-CoV-2. The samples were drawn from the first 160 participants of the ongoing ImmuneRACE study and from 1,254 subjects provided by 6 global collaborators. Sample metadata almost always included a de-identified subject ID, COVID-19 status, age in years and sex. Where HLA class I and class II types were available, the types were taken from metadata supplied by the sample provider, not from assay-based typing.

What the work shows at the level of the full study, not this receptor alone: The quantity of clinical and demographic metadata differed by source and by participant and was supplied without curation.

TCRbeta CDR3 regions were amplified from genomic DNA using the immunoSEQ Assay, a bias-controlled multiplex PCR. Turning to the authors' computational methods: Nucleated cell counts per sample were estimated from amplification of reference gene primers within the assay. Sequence reads were collapsed and filtered to measure the absolute abundance of every unique TCRbeta CDR3 rearrangement. For each sample, productive Simpson clonality was calculated as the square root of Simpson's diversity index over productive rearrangements. The table was pulled from immuneACCESS by TCRdb, which kept in-frame rearrangements only. Such tables lose some clones; where checked, under half of the loss comes from unresolved V genes, and the rest has no known cause. V, J and clone size were drawn from that table, and D and trimming were deduced from the DNA. A total of tens of thousands of clones appear in this sample, approximately 88% of them only once. The ten biggest clones cover roughly 13% of the sample.

Collaborating institutions collected whole blood in K2EDTA tubes following their own protocols. For TCRbeta analysis, collaborator samples were shipped as frozen whole blood, as isolated PBMCs, or as DNA extracted from either sample type. The sample comprised peripheral blood. The V and J segments used are TRBV6-5 and TRBJ1-1, with the D gene not clear enough to name. This sequence originates from a man between 65 and 80 years old with active COVID-19. The CDR3 protein is CASSSYRGGEAGAFF. The nucleotide sequence is given as TGTGCCAGCAGTTCCTACCGGGGAGGAGAAGCCGGAGCTTTCTTT.